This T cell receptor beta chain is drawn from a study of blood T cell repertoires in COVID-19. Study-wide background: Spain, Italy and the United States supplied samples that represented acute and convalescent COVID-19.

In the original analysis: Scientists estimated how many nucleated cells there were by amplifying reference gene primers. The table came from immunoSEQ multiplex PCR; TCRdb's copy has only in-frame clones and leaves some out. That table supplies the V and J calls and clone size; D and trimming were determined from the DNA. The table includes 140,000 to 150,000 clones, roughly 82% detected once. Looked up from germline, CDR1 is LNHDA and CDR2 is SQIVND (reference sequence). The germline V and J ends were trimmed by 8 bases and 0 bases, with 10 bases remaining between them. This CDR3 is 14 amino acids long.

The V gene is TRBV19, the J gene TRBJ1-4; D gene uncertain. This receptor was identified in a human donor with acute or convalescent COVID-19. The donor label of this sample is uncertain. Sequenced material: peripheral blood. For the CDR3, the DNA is TGTGCCAGTCACCCAGGTGCAACTAATGAAAAACTGTTTTTT. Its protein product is CASHPGATNEKLFF.